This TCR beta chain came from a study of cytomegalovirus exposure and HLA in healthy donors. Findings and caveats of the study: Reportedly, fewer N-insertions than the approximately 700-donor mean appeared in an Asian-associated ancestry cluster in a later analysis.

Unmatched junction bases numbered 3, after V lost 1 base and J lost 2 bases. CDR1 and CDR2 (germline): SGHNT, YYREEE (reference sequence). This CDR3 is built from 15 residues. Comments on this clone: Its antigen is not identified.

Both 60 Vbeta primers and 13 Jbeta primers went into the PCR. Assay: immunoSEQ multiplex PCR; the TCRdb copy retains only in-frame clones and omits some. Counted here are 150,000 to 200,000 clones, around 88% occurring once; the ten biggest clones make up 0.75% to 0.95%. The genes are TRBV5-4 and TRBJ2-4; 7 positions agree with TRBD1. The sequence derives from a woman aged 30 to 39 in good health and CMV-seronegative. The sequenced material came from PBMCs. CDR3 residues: CASSLTGDPKNIQYF. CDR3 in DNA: TGTGCCAGCAGCTTGACAGGGGATCCCAAAAACATTCAGTACTTC. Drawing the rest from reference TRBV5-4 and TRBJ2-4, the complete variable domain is ETGVTQSPTHLIKTRGQQVTLRCSSQSGHNTVSWYQQALGQGPQFIFQYYREEENGRGNFPPRFSGLQFPNYSSELNVNALELDDSALYLCASSLTGDPKNIQYFGAGTRLSVL.